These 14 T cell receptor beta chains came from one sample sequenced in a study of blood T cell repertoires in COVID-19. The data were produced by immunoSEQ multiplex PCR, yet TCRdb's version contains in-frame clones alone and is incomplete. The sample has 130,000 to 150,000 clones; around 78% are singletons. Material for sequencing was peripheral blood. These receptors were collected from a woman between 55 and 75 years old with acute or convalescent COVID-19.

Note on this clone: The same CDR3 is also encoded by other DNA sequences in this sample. The CDR3 sequence is CASSLTGNYGYTF. DNA for the CDR3: TGTGCCAGCAGTTTAACGGGTAACTATGGCTACACCTTC. This chain connects TRBV28 to TRBJ1-2; D unresolved. The CDR3 spans 13 residues. With 2 bases removed from V and 1 base from J, the gap between germline ends came to 5 bases. The germline V gene encodes CDR1 MDHEN and CDR2 SYDVKM.

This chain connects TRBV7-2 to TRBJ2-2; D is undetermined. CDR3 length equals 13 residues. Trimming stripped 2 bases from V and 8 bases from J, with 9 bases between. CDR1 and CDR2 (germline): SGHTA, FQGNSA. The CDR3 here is CASSLLAVGELFF. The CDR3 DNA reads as TGTGCCAGCAGCTTATTAGCTGTGGGGGAGCTGTTTTTT.

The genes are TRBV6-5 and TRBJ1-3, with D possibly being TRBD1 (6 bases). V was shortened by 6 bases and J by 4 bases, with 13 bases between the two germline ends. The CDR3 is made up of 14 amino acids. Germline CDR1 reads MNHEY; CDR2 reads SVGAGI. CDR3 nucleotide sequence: TGTGCCAGCAGCCCGGGACACCCAGGAAACACCATATATTTT. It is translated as CASSPGHPGNTIYF.

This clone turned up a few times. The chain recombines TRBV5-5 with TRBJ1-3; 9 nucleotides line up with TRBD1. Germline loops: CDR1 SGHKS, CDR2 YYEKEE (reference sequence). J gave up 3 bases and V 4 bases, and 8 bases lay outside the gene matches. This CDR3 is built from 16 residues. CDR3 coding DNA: TGTGCCAGCAGCCAGGGACAGGGCTTCGATGGAAACACCATATATTTT. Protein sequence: CASSQGQGFDGNTIYF.

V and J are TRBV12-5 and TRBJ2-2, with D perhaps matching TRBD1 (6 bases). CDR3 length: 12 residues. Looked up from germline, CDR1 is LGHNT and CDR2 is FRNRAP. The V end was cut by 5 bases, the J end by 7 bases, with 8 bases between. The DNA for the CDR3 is TGTGCTAGTGGTGAGGGGGTCGGGGAGCTGTTTTTT. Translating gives CASGEGVGELFF.

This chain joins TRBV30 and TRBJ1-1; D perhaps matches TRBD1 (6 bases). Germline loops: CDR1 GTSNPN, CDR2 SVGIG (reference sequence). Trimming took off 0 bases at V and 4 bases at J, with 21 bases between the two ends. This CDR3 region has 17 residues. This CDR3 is CAWSVLWGGGWPTEAFF. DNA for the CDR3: TGTGCCTGGAGTGTACTCTGGGGGGGCGGTTGGCCCACTGAAGCTTTCTTT.

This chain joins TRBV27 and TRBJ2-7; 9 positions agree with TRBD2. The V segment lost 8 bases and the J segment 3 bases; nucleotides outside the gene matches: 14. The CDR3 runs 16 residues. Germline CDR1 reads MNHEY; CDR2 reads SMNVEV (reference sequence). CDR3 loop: CASYGKREEGFYEQYF. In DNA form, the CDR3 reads TGTGCCAGCTACGGGAAGCGGGAGGAGGGATTCTACGAGCAGTACTTC.

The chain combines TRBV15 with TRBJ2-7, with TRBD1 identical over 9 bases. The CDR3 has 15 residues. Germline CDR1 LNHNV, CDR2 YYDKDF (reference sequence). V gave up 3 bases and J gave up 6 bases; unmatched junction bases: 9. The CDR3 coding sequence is TGTGCCACCAGCAGGGCCGGGACAGGGTGGGGCGAGCAGTACTTC. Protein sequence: CATSRAGTGWGEQYF.

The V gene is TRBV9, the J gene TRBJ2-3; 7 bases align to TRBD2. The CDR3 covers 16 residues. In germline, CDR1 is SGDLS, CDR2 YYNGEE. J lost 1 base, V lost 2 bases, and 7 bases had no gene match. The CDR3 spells CASSVGGGSGTDTQYF. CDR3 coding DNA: TGTGCCAGCAGCGTTGGGGGAGGGTCGGGCACAGATACGCAGTATTTT.

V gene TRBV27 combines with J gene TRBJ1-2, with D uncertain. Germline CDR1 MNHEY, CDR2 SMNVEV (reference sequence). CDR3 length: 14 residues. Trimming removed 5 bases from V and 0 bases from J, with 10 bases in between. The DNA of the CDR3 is TGTGCCAGCAGTCCTACAGTGTCTAACTATGGCTACACCTTC. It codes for CASSPTVSNYGYTF.

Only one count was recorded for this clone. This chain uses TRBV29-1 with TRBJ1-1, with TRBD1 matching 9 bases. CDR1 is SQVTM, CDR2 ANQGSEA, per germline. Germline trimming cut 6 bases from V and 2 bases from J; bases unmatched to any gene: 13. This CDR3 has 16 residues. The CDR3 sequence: CSVARDREYINTEAFF. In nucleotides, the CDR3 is TGCAGCGTCGCTAGGGACAGGGAGTACATTAACACTGAAGCTTTCTTT.

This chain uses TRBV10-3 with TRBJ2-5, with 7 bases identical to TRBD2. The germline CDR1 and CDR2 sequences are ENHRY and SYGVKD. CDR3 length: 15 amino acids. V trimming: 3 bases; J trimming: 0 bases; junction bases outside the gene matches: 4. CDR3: CAISELGGNQETQYF. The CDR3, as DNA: TGTGCCATCAGTGAACTGGGGGGGAACCAAGAGACCCAGTACTTC.

For the CDR3, the DNA is TGTGCCAGCAGATTCTCGGGGGGTTCCTACGAGCAGTACTTC. Translated, it gives CASRFSGGSYEQYF. The genes are TRBV27 and TRBJ2-7; TRBD2 aligns across 7 bases. The CDR3 runs 14 residues. In germline, CDR1 is MNHEY, CDR2 SMNVEV (reference sequence). The V gene end was trimmed by 6 bases and the J gene end by 1 base; junction bases not matched to a gene: 6.

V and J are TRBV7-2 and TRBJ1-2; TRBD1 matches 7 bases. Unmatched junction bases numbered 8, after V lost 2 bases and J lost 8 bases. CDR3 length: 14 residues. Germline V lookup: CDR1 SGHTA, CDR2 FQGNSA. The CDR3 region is CASSLRQGYRGYTF. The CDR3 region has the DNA TGTGCCAGCAGCTTACGACAGGGATATAGGGGCTACACCTTC.